This TCR beta chain is from a study of cytomegalovirus exposure and HLA in healthy donors. Study conclusions and caveats: Specific recognition of CMV antigens was confirmed in vitro for three chains (all CMV-associated). Accurate prediction of most subjects' HLA-A and HLA-B alleles from TCR beta sequences was reported. The dataset shows that most TCR sequences were rare, while some public TCRs occurred in many donors.

The PCR made use of 60 Vbeta and 13 Jbeta primers. The table came from immunoSEQ multiplex PCR; TCRdb's copy has only in-frame clones and leaves some out. The data contain under 200,000 clones, around 82% of them seen just once; the ten biggest clones take up approximately 0.98%. The germline gives CDR1 WSHSY, CDR2 SAAADI. The V end was cut by 6 bases, the J end by 5 bases, with 7 bases between. This CDR3 has 11 residues. The sample holds one count of this clone. The antigen is unknown. This cohort consisted of healthy bone marrow donors. The specimen sequenced was PBMCs. The V gene is TRBV10-2, the J gene TRBJ2-5; D is ambiguous. The sequence derives from a man aged 30 to 45 in good health and CMV-seronegative. In DNA, the CDR3 is TGCGCCAGCAGCCCTTTGGAGACCCAGTACTTC. It translates to CASSPLETQYF.